The 18 T cell receptor beta chains given below trace back to one sample, sequenced in a study of cytomegalovirus exposure and HLA in healthy donors. The repertoire was sequenced with immunoSEQ multiplex PCR; TCRdb's copy has only in-frame clones and lacks some. The sample has about 53,000 clones; roughly nine tenths are singletons. The specimen was PBMCs. The receptors derive from a man between 18 and 35 years old in good health and CMV-seronegative.

The chain has TRBV7-9 and TRBJ2-6; TRBD2 aligns across 11 bases. Looked up from germline, CDR1 is SEHNR and CDR2 is FQNEAQ (reference sequence). The V and J ends lost 5 bases and 0 bases, in that order; junction bases with no gene match: 3. The CDR3 totals 17 residues. CDR3 protein: CASSQGLAASGANVLTF. The CDR3 DNA reads TGTGCCAGCAGCCAGGGACTAGCGGCCTCTGGGGCCAACGTCCTGACTTTC.

J is TRBJ1-2 and V is TRBV4-3; D gene ambiguous. The CDR3 loop spans 15 amino acids. V shed 0 bases and J shed 0 bases, with 8 bases lying between them. Germline V gives CDR1 LGHNA, CDR2 YSLEER. CDR3 nucleotides: TGCGCCAGCAGCCAAGAAGTCCAGACTAACTATGGCTACACCTTC. Protein: CASSQEVQTNYGYTF.

The chain carries TRBV2 and TRBJ1-3; TRBD1 aligns across 7 bases. V shed 8 bases and J 0 bases; nucleotides not matched to a gene: 7. The V gene's germline CDR1 is SNHLY and CDR2 FYNNEI. The CDR3 sequence is 15 residues long. CDR3 sequence: CASVPGQLSGNTIYF. Written as DNA, the CDR3 is TGTGCCAGCGTTCCGGGACAGCTCTCTGGAAACACCATATATTTT. The full variable domain, completed using reference TRBV2 and TRBJ1-3, is EPEVTQTPSHQVTQMGQEVILRCVPISNHLYFYWYRQILGQKVEFLVSFYNNEISEKSEIFDDQFSVERPDGSNFTLKIRSTKLEDSAMYFCASVPGQLSGNTIYFGEGSWLTVV.

A few counts support this clone. The gene calls are TRBV19 and TRBJ2-7; D gene uncertain. Between the trimmed V and J ends, which lost 4 bases and 0 bases, there was a span of 7 bases. This CDR3 contains 13 residues. Germline CDR1 is LNHDA and CDR2 is SQIVND (reference sequence). The DNA of the CDR3 is TGTGCCAGTAGTACCCCGTTCTCCTACGAGCAGTACTTC. This translates into CASSTPFSYEQYF.

The V gene is TRBV25-1, the J gene TRBJ1-4; D call uncertain. V was pared by 3 bases and J by 8 bases, with 10 bases between. The CDR3 extends over 13 amino acids. Per germline, CDR1 MGHDK and CDR2 SYGVNS. DNA of the CDR3: TGTGCCAGCAGTGACCACCTCAGGGAAAAACTGTTTTTT. Protein sequence: CASSDHLREKLFF.

V and J are TRBV7-2 and TRBJ1-5; tentatively, D is TRBD1 (5 bases). The CDR3 is made up of 14 amino acids. Germline lookup yields CDR1 SGHTA and CDR2 FQGNSA. V was cut by 3 bases and J by 3 bases, with 9 bases left in between. In DNA form, the CDR3 reads TGTGCCAGCAGCTTTGCCAGGGACAATCAGCCCCAGCATTTT. Translated: CASSFARDNQPQHF.

In DNA, the CDR3 is TGTGCCAGCAGAATTCGGGGACTAGCGGGAGCAGGAACCGGGGAGCTGTTTTTT. This translates into CASRIRGLAGAGTGELFF. V is TRBV11-2 and J is TRBJ2-2; TRBD2 agrees at 14 bases. V lost 6 bases and J lost 5; bases outside the gene matches: 11. Germline V gene data show CDR1 as SGHAT and CDR2 as FQNNGV. The CDR3 covers 18 residues. The whole variable domain, remainder taken from reference TRBV11-2 and TRBJ2-2, is EAGVAQSPRYKIIEKRQSVAFWCNPISGHATLYWYQQILGQGPKLLIQFQNNGVVDDSQLPKDRFSAERLKGVDSTLKIQPAKLEDSAVYLCASRIRGLAGAGTGELFFGEGSRLTVL.

The chain is built from TRBV9 and TRBJ2-5; the match to TRBD2 covers 7 bases. Trimming cost V 2 bases and J 4 bases; bases outside gene matches: 11. This CDR3 comprises 16 residues. Germline CDR1 SGDLS, CDR2 YYNGEE. Written as DNA, the CDR3 is TGTGCCAGCAGCGTGGGAGGGCCCTCGGTGCGAGAGACCCAGTACTTC. Translated: CASSVGGPSVRETQYF.

V usage is TRBV27 and J usage is TRBJ1-2, with TRBD1 matching 9 bases. The germline gives CDR1 MNHEY, CDR2 SMNVEV (reference sequence). The V gene end was trimmed by 5 bases and the J gene end by 3 bases; junction bases not matched to a gene: 4. This CDR3 is built from 14 residues. Here the CDR3 reads CASSGDRVDYGYTF. The CDR3 bases are TGTGCCAGCAGTGGGGACAGGGTAGACTATGGCTACACCTTC.

V is TRBV6-5 and J is TRBJ1-1, with TRBD1 identical over 11 bases. CDR3 length: 14 amino acids. Germline V CDR1 and CDR2: MNHEY, SVGAGI. V lost 2 bases, J lost 7 bases, and 3 bases stayed unmatched. CDR3 region: CASSYGTGGIEAFF. CDR3 nucleotide sequence: TGTGCCAGCAGTTACGGGACAGGGGGAATTGAAGCTTTCTTT.

CDR3 in amino acids: CASSLDGQMAFF. CDR3 nucleotide sequence: TGCGCCAGCAGCTTGGACGGACAAATGGCTTTCTTT. The rearrangement links TRBV5-1 to TRBJ1-1; TRBD1 is a possible D gene (5 bases). V was shortened by 0 bases and J by 11 bases, with 11 bases between the two germline ends. The CDR3 runs to 12 residues. Germline V lookup: CDR1 SGHRS, CDR2 YFSETQ.

The V gene is TRBV5-1, the J gene TRBJ1-2; D is unclear. Germline CDR1 reads SGHRS; CDR2 reads YFSETQ. V lost 0 bases, J lost 8 bases, and 11 bases lay in between. The CDR3 spans 13 residues. The CDR3 DNA reads as TGCGCCAGCAGCTTGGACAGCAGCTCAGGCTACACCTTC. Residues: CASSLDSSSGYTF.

The chain employs TRBV27 and TRBJ2-1, with D maybe TRBD1 (7 bases). In germline, CDR1 is MNHEY, CDR2 SMNVEV (reference sequence). Trimming pared 9 bases from V and 15 bases from J, leaving 24 bases between. This CDR3 spans 13 amino acids. CDR3 in amino acids: CASRAGGGRPWFF. CDR3 in DNA: TGTGCCAGTCGAGCAGGAGGGGGCAGGCCTTGGTTCTTC.

This chain connects TRBV15 to TRBJ2-7; D gene ambiguous. The germline V gene encodes CDR1 LNHNV and CDR2 YYDKDF (reference sequence). V lost 0 bases, J lost 2 bases, and 8 bases lay in between. There are 14 residues in the CDR3. CDR3 protein: CATSRDPRAYEQYF. The CDR3 DNA reads TGTGCCACCAGCAGAGACCCCCGGGCCTACGAGCAGTACTTC.

V and J are TRBV28 and TRBJ2-1; 11 bases agree with TRBD2. The CDR3 loop spans 16 amino acids. CDR1 and CDR2 (germline): MDHEN, SYDVKM. V shed 6 bases and J 9 bases; nucleotides not matched to a gene: 13. The CDR3 sequence: CASSNGRASGRSEQFF. The CDR3, as DNA: TGTGCCAGCAGCAACGGGCGGGCTAGCGGGAGGAGTGAGCAGTTCTTC.

The V gene is TRBV30, the J gene TRBJ2-7, with TRBD2 matching 8 bases. Germline trimming cut 2 bases from V and 3 bases from J; bases unmatched to any gene: 6. Germline CDR1 GTSNPN, CDR2 SVGIG (reference sequence). This CDR3 has 14 amino acids. This chain's CDR3 is CAWSPLAGLYEQYF. The CDR3 region has the DNA TGTGCCTGGAGTCCCCTAGCGGGTCTCTACGAGCAGTACTTC.

The chain carries TRBV18 and TRBJ2-7; 8 bases line up with TRBD1. The ends lost 3 bases at V and 3 bases at J; junction bases unmatched: 4. Germline-derived CDR1 and CDR2 are KGHSH and LQKENI. CDR3 length: 14 amino acids. In DNA, the CDR3 is TGTGCCAGCTCACCTTCAGGACAGGGCTACGAGCAGTACTTC. It is translated as CASSPSGQGYEQYF. The full variable domain, its missing parts supplied by reference TRBV18 and TRBJ2-7, is NAGVMQNPRHLVRRRGQEARLRCSPMKGHSHVYWYRQLPEEGLKFMVYLQKENIIDESGMPKERFSAEFPKEGPSILRIQQVVRGDSAAYFCASSPSGQGYEQYFGPGTRLTVT.

This rearrangement joins TRBV9 to TRBJ1-2; D is unresolved. CDR3 size: 12 residues. Trimming left V 7 bases short and J 0 bases short, with 7 bases between. Looked up from germline, CDR1 is SGDLS and CDR2 is YYNGEE. The CDR3 nucleotides are TGTGCCAGCGGTGCAGCTAACTATGGCTACACCTTC. This encodes CASGAANYGYTF.